This T cell receptor (beta chain) is drawn from a study of cytomegalovirus exposure and HLA in healthy donors. The CDR3 is 17 residues long. The V end lost 7 bases, the J end lost 2 bases, and 21 bases lay between the germline ends. CDR1 and CDR2 from the germline V gene are SEHNR and FQNEAQ (reference sequence). 13 Jbeta primers and 60 Vbeta primers were used for the PCR. Sequencing used immunoSEQ multiplex PCR; TCRdb keeps in-frame clones, though not all of them. The profile shows around 99,000 clones, 69% of them singletons. The clonotype comes from a woman between 70 and 85 years old in good health and CMV-seropositive. The sample comprised PBMCs. V is TRBV7-9 and J is TRBJ1-5, with D possibly matching TRBD1 (5 bases). CDR3 bases: TGTGCCAGCAACTTTAAAAAGTTGGGACTCCGCAATCAGCCCCAGCATTTT. This translates into CASNFKKLGLRNQPQHF.